This section outlines one T cell receptor beta chain sequence together with its context. The antigen remains unidentified. This specimen belongs to a study of early T cells in non-severe SARS-CoV-2 infection. The study, taken as a whole, reports: Anti-spike CD8 specificities were favored by VDJdb matching, whose results missed private and CD4 specificities.

One entry per CDR3 protein, called by TCRdb with MiXCR from the 5' RACE reads. The sample consists of around 64,000 distinct CDR3 sequences, approximately 10% of them appearing once. The CDR3 covers 15 residues. Germline V gives CDR1 SGHTA, CDR2 FQGTGA. V was pared by 5 bases and J by 0 bases, with 10 bases between. This chain links TRBV7-3 with TRBJ2-2; TRBD1 or TRBD2 may be the D gene (5 bases each). The TCR was taken from an adult who was a healthcare worker with PCR-confirmed SARS-CoV-2 infection or an uninfected control (not recorded which). The sample taken for sequencing was whole blood. CDR3 region: CASSRDGPNTGELFF. CDR3 sequence (DNA): TGTGCCAGCAGCCGGGACGGCCCGAACACCGGGGAGCTGTTTTTT.